These 26 T cell receptor beta chains originate from one sample sequenced in a study of Graves' ophthalmopathy and Graves' hyperthyroidism. RNA transcripts provided the template for amplifying TCR beta CDR3 regions. The authors performed first-round RT-PCR with HTBI primers and then a second-round multiplex PCR. TCRdb reprocessed the multiplex PCR reads with MiXCR, giving one entry per CDR3 protein. This sample has approximately 160,000 distinct CDR3 sequences, with 35% to 45% found just once. Sequenced material: peripheral blood. The receptors were gathered from a young man with Graves' ophthalmopathy.

This clonotype was observed at least ten times. This chain links TRBV2 with TRBJ1-3, with D uncertain. The CDR3 totals 13 residues. Between the trimmed V and J ends, which lost 6 bases and 0 bases, there was a span of 6 bases. The germline V gene encodes CDR1 SNHLY and CDR2 FYNNEI. CDR3 sequence (DNA): TGTGCCAGCAGCGTGGACTCTGGAAACACCATATATTTT. It encodes CASSVDSGNTIYF.

The table lists this clonotype with many counts. At one end the junction does not follow the germline gene, possibly because of a read error. This sequence joins TRBV12-3 or TRBV12-4 and TRBJ2-5, with a possible D match to TRBD2 (5 bases). The CDR3 extends over 13 amino acids. The CDR3 bases are TGCGCCAGCAGCTTGGCCGGGAAAGAGACCCAGTACTTC. This encodes CASSLAGKETQYF.

This clonotype occurred many times. The rearrangement uses TRBV30 and TRBJ1-3, with D uncertain. V was pared by 0 bases and J by 2 bases, with 14 bases between. Per the germline V gene, CDR1 is GTSNPN and CDR2 is SVGIG (reference sequence). The CDR3 spans 16 residues. In DNA, the CDR3 is TGTGCCTGGAGTGTGGGCGGTCATGTCCCTGGAAACACCATATATTTT. This codes for CAWSVGGHVPGNTIYF.

The chain carries TRBV29-1 and TRBJ2-7; TRBD1 matches at 8 bases. The CDR3 loop spans 12 amino acids. Germline assignment: CDR1 SQVTM and CDR2 ANQGSEA. Unmatched junction bases numbered 8, after V lost 6 bases and J lost 7 bases. The chain's CDR3 is CSVVQGAEEQYF. Here the CDR3 DNA reads TGCAGCGTCGTCCAGGGGGCCGAGGAGCAGTACTTC.

This clonotype was counted many times. The gene calls are TRBV30 and TRBJ1-1; tentatively, D is TRBD1 (5 bases). V was pared by 3 bases and J by 0 bases, with 8 bases between. The CDR3 runs to 13 residues. In germline, CDR1 is GTSNPN, CDR2 SVGIG (reference sequence). CDR3 in DNA: TGTGCCTGGAGGACAGTCATGAACACTGAAGCTTTCTTT. As protein: CAWRTVMNTEAFF.

The rearrangement links TRBV7-2 to TRBJ2-2; D is unresolved. This CDR3 spans 13 amino acids. V was clipped by 5 bases and J by 8 bases, with 12 bases between them. From germline, CDR1 is SGHTA and CDR2 FQGNSA. The CDR3 DNA is TGTGCCAGCAGCCTAACTTTAGGGGGGGAGCTGTTTTTT. This sequence encodes CASSLTLGGELFF.

V gene TRBV6-5 combines with J gene TRBJ2-7, with TRBD2 matching 16 bases. The CDR3 loop spans 16 amino acids. V gave up 2 bases and J gave up 6 bases; unmatched junction bases: 4. The germline CDR1 and CDR2 sequences are MNHEY and SVGAGI. The CDR3 DNA is TGTGCCAGCAGTTACGGGACTAGCGGGAGGGCCGGCGAGCAGTACTTC. It translates to CASSYGTSGRAGEQYF.

This clonotype was found many times. This sequence joins TRBV12-3 or TRBV12-4 and TRBJ2-7, with no clear D. V lost 6 bases and J 2 bases, leaving 11 bases between the germline ends. This CDR3 comprises 13 residues. As DNA, the CDR3 is TGTGCCAGCAGCATACACCTAGCCTACGAGCAGTACTTC. Translating it yields CASSIHLAYEQYF.

CDR3: CASSPRTSGGRFEQYF. The CDR3 bases are TGTGCCAGCAGCCCAAGAACTAGCGGGGGGAGGTTCGAGCAGTACTTC. The rearrangement joins TRBV28 to TRBJ2-7; 12 bases agree with TRBD2. V lost 6 bases and J lost 6; bases outside the gene matches: 12. This CDR3 is 16 amino acids long. The germline V gene encodes CDR1 MDHEN and CDR2 SYDVKM.

This clonotype was seen repeatedly, ten times or more. This chain connects TRBV12-3 or TRBV12-4 to TRBJ1-2, with TRBD1 matching 12 bases. This CDR3 region has 15 residues. Germline trimming cut 6 bases from V and 4 bases from J; bases unmatched to any gene: 6. This CDR3 reads CASSSGTGGSYGYTF. The CDR3 region has the DNA TGTGCCAGCAGCTCCGGGACAGGGGGCTCCTATGGCTACACCTTC.

The chain is built from TRBV6-5 and TRBJ1-1; D is unclear. Per the germline V gene, CDR1 is MNHEY and CDR2 is SVGAGI. This CDR3 is 14 amino acids long. The ends were cut back, 0 bases at V and 10 bases at J, with 15 bases in the middle. The CDR3 spells CASSYSSGSRRAFF. The CDR3 nucleotides read TGTGCCAGCAGTTACTCGTCAGGAAGCAGGCGAGCTTTCTTT.

The J gene is TRBJ2-2, the V gene TRBV27; D ambiguous. Germline CDR1 MNHEY, CDR2 SMNVEV (reference sequence). Trimming took 3 bases from V and 5 from J, leaving 7 bases between them. The CDR3 loop spans 13 amino acids. CDR3 in amino acids: CASSFESTGELFF. The CDR3 coding sequence is TGTGCCAGCAGTTTTGAATCAACCGGGGAGCTGTTTTTT.

At least ten counts were recorded for this clonotype. This sequence joins TRBV28 and TRBJ2-7; 9 nucleotides match TRBD1. There are 14 residues in the CDR3. The V gene end was trimmed by 3 bases and the J gene end by 2 bases; junction bases not matched to a gene: 2. The germline CDR1 and CDR2 sequences are MDHEN and SYDVKM. CDR3 sequence: CASSFGTGPYEQYF. In DNA, the CDR3 is TGTGCCAGCAGTTTCGGGACAGGGCCCTACGAGCAGTACTTC.

As DNA, the CDR3 is TGTGCCAGCAGCGTGGGACACCGCGCTTCACCCCTCCACTTT. Translating gives CASSVGHRASPLHF. J is TRBJ1-6 and V is TRBV14; D may be TRBD1 (6 bases). Trimming shortened V by 5 bases and J by 9 bases, and 14 bases separated the two germline ends. Germline CDR1 reads SGHDN; CDR2 reads FVKESK. The CDR3 runs 14 residues.

V and J are TRBV6-2 or TRBV6-3 and TRBJ1-5; 7 bases are shared with TRBD1. Germline V gene sequence: CDR1 MNHEY, CDR2 SVGEGT. The ends lost 2 bases at V and 4 bases at J; junction bases unmatched: 5. CDR3 size: 15 residues. The CDR3 region is CASSYMQGGNQPQHF. CDR3 DNA sequence: TGTGCCAGCAGTTACATGCAGGGGGGAAATCAGCCCCAGCATTTT.

This clonotype was seen many times. This chain links TRBV12-3 or TRBV12-4 with TRBJ1-6, with 7 bases aligning to TRBD1. This CDR3 has 14 residues. V lost 6 bases, J lost 5 bases, and 4 bases stayed unmatched. Written as DNA, the CDR3 is TGTGCCAGCAGAAGACAGGGAAATAATTCACCCCTCCACTTT. Its protein product is CASRRQGNNSPLHF.

This clonotype was picked up many times. This chain joins TRBV5-1 and TRBJ2-3; D gene unclear. Trimming took 6 bases from V and 0 from J, leaving 8 bases between them. Per the germline V gene, CDR1 is SGHRS and CDR2 is YFSETQ. The CDR3 runs 13 residues. The CDR3, as DNA: TGCGCCAGCACCATAGCCAGCACAGATACGCAGTATTTT. Amino acid sequence: CASTIASTDTQYF.

This clonotype was detected ten times or more. The chain combines TRBV28 with TRBJ2-7; no definite D call. Trimming cost V 3 bases and J 0 bases, with 9 bases left between them. CDR3 length equals 14 residues. The germline V gene has CDR1 MDHEN and CDR2 SYDVKM. CDR3 coding DNA: TGTGCCAGCAGTTTCCCTGAACGCTCCTACGAGCAGTACTTC. Its translation is CASSFPERSYEQYF.

This clonotype came up many times. The gene calls are TRBV6-5 and TRBJ2-7; 12 nucleotides match TRBD2. Germline values: CDR1 MNHEY, CDR2 SVGAGI. The CDR3 has 15 amino acids. V was pared by 7 bases and J by 7 bases, with 11 bases of the junction left unmatched. This CDR3 reads CASTPPGLAGVEQYF. CDR3 DNA: TGTGCCAGCACCCCGCCGGGACTAGCGGGTGTGGAGCAGTACTTC.

This clonotype has ten or more counts. In DNA form, the CDR3 reads TGTGCCAGCAGCTTTGGGGGCCCTGAAGCTTTCTTT. Translated, it gives CASSFGGPEAFF. The chain is built from TRBV7-9 and TRBJ1-1; D is perhaps TRBD1 (6 bases). This CDR3 has 12 residues. Germline V gives CDR1 SEHNR, CDR2 FQNEAQ (reference sequence). V was trimmed by 3 bases and J by 6 bases, leaving 8 bases between them.

The CDR3 here is CASSHGATNQPQHF. CDR3 sequence (DNA): TGTGCCAGCAGCCATGGTGCTACCAATCAGCCCCAGCATTTT. The chain links TRBV7-2 to TRBJ1-5; D gene unclear. Trimming stripped 5 bases from V and 3 bases from J, with 11 bases between. The CDR3 is 14 residues long. Per germline, CDR1 SGHTA and CDR2 FQGNSA.

The chain combines TRBV19 with TRBJ2-5; 9 positions match TRBD1. V shed 4 bases, J shed 6 bases, and the junction held 12 bases outside the gene matches. This CDR3 has 16 residues. Germline lookup yields CDR1 LNHDA and CDR2 SQIVND (reference sequence). Here the CDR3 DNA reads TGTGCCAGTAGTACGACCTTCGGGACAGGGCCGCAGACCCAGTACTTC. Protein product: CASSTTFGTGPQTQYF.

This clonotype was recorded at least ten times. CDR3 protein: CASSLLGGGRARSLEAFF. In DNA form, the CDR3 reads TGTGCCAGCTCACTATTGGGAGGAGGCCGGGCGCGATCCCTAGAAGCTTTCTTT. The rearrangement links TRBV18 to TRBJ1-1; D is uncertain. V lost 4 bases and J 8 bases, leaving 29 bases between the germline ends. The CDR3 loop spans 18 amino acids. Germline V gene lookup returns CDR1 KGHSH and CDR2 LQKENI.

At least ten counts were recorded for this clonotype. The chain links TRBV10-3 to TRBJ1-2; 8 nucleotides align to TRBD1. Germline loops: CDR1 ENHRY, CDR2 SYGVKD. This CDR3 spans 14 amino acids. After removal of 5 bases from V and 7 bases from J, the junction contained 9 bases not matched to a gene. In nucleotides, the CDR3 is TGTGCCATCAGTCCGACAGGGGAGTTGGGTGGCTACACCTTC. Amino acids: CAISPTGELGGYTF.

Many counts were recorded for this clonotype. The chain recombines TRBV12-3 or TRBV12-4 with TRBJ1-2; D is ambiguous. Trimming removed 6 bases from V and 5 bases from J, with 16 bases in between. This CDR3 is built from 14 residues. The CDR3 region is CASRSQDRLYGYTF. The CDR3 DNA is TGTGCCAGCAGGTCCCAGGACCGACTATATGGCTACACCTTC.

This clonotype was seen at least ten times. The gene calls are TRBV20-1 and TRBJ2-2; tentatively, D is TRBD2 (5 bases). Germline loops: CDR1 DFQATT, CDR2 SNEGSKA (reference sequence). The CDR3 has 16 residues. Between the trimmed V and J ends, which lost 0 bases and 4 bases, there was a span of 15 bases. The CDR3 loop is CSARDKRMGSTGELFF. The CDR3 DNA reads TGCAGTGCTAGAGATAAAAGGATGGGGAGCACCGGGGAGCTGTTTTTT.